These T cell receptor beta chains were read from a single sample in a study of T cell responses to AZD1222 COVID-19 vaccine. The protocol was immunoSEQ multiplex PCR, while the TCRdb copy is restricted to in-frame clones and leaves out a portion. The sample shows 250,000 to 300,000 clones, around 92% of them seen only once. The sample was peripheral blood, taken 28 days after the second AZD1222 dose. The receptors were gathered from an adult who received the AZD1222 COVID-19 vaccine. Both conserved end residues are part of each CDR3. The D gene is left open where the match is weak. Where a row states a size, it is once, few, many or the class of an expanded clone; other rows omit it.

length: 14; size: -; J: TRBJ1-2; D: -; V: TRBV28; CDR3: CASTSGGVLYGYTF; DNA: TGTGCCAGCACCTCCGGAGGTGTTCTTTATGGCTACACCTTC
length: 15; size: -; J: TRBJ2-7; D: TRBD2; V: TRBV29-1; CDR3: CSVCKTSGSMNEQYF; DNA: TGCAGCGTTTGCAAGACTAGCGGGAGTATGAACGAGCAGTACTTC
length: 14; size: -; J: TRBJ2-1; D: -; V: TRBV19; CDR3: CASIGRRGLNEQFF; DNA: TGTGCCAGTATAGGTCGGCGGGGGCTAAATGAGCAGTTCTTC
length: 10; size: -; J: TRBJ2-4; D: TRBD1; V: TRBV4-1; CDR3: CASSQGQALF; DNA: TGCGCCAGCAGCCAGGGACAGGCCCTGTTC
length: 16; size: -; J: TRBJ2-7; D: -; V: TRBV3-1/TRBV3-2; CDR3: CASSQWGLRSSYEQYF; DNA: TGTGCCAGCAGCCAGTGGGGACTCCGCAGCTCCTACGAGCAGTACTTC
length: 13; size: -; J: TRBJ1-2; D: -; V: TRBV12-3/TRBV12-4; CDR3: CASSPGINYGYTF; DNA: TGTGCCAGCAGCCCCGGGATTAACTATGGCTACACCTTC
length: 16; size: -; J: TRBJ2-7; D: TRBD2; V: TRBV9; CDR3: CASSVGLGGGAYEQYF; DNA: TGTGCCAGCAGCGTAGGTCTCGGGGGGGGAGCCTACGAGCAGTACTTC
length: 17; size: -; J: TRBJ1-1; D: TRBD1; V: TRBV7-9; CDR3: CASSTYLGQGEATEAFF; DNA: TGTGCCAGCAGTACCTACCTCGGACAGGGGGAAGCCACTGAAGCTTTCTTT
length: 13; size: -; J: TRBJ2-1; D: -; V: TRBV5-1; CDR3: CASRLGPNNEQFF; DNA: TGCGCCAGCAGACTAGGTCCTAACAATGAGCAGTTCTTC
length: 15; size: -; J: TRBJ2-7; D: TRBD2; V: TRBV15; CDR3: CATSREKRGEYEQYF; DNA: TGTGCCACCAGCAGAGAGAAGCGGGGGGAATACGAGCAGTACTTC
length: 16; size: once; J: TRBJ1-1; D: TRBD1; V: TRBV5-1; CDR3: CASSQGTGRMNTEAFF; DNA: TGCGCCAGCAGCCAAGGGACAGGGCGGATGAACACTGAAGCTTTCTTT
length: 16; size: -; J: TRBJ2-5; D: TRBD1; V: TRBV7-9; CDR3: CASSLLGQGARETQYF; DNA: TGTGCCAGCAGCTTATTGGGTCAGGGGGCTCGAGAGACCCAGTACTTC
length: 13; size: -; J: TRBJ2-7; D: -; V: TRBV12-3/TRBV12-4; CDR3: CASSTEFSYEQYF; DNA: TGTGCCAGCAGCACAGAATTCTCCTACGAGCAGTACTTC
length: 15; size: -; J: TRBJ2-6; D: -; V: TRBV9; CDR3: CASSVGGSGANVLTF; DNA: TGTGCCAGCAGCGTAGGTGGGTCTGGGGCCAACGTCCTGACTTTC
length: 15; size: -; J: TRBJ2-7; D: TRBD2; V: TRBV9; CDR3: CASSVGGRAGYEQYF; DNA: TGTGCCAGCAGCGTAGGAGGGAGGGCCGGGTACGAGCAGTACTTC
length: 14; size: -; J: TRBJ1-1; D: TRBD1; V: TRBV5-1; CDR3: CASSEAGGDTEAFF; DNA: TGCGCCAGCAGCGAGGCAGGGGGCGACACTGAAGCTTTCTTT